This entry is about one T cell receptor beta chain. Which antigen it targets is not known. The record has no base qualities; no much larger clone is one base away. This sample is drawn from a study of post-analysis software for immune sequencing data (dated by TCRdb to about 2015). About the investigation overall: The recorded disease courses included relapsing-remitting, secondary progressive and progressive-relapsing multiple sclerosis, and some patients had no subtype annotation. The patient repertoires were compared against approximately ten previously published healthy control repertoires obtained from donors aged about 6 to 28 years. A subset of samples was prepared in parallel using single-end sample barcoding, then pooled and co-amplified after Illumina adapter ligation. Study-wide findings and limitations: The multiple sclerosis patient group was slightly younger than the control group. Strong co-clustering of samples prepared in the same batch was shown by direct clustering with F measure, prompting a batch-effect correction. Significantly higher frequencies in patients than in controls were found for a few TRBV segments, including TRBV5-6, TRBV5-1 and TRBV20-1. Multiple sclerosis patients had significantly lower normalized Chao1 diversity than controls, a result that suggests substantial peripheral T-cell clonal expansion.

Trimming takes 3 bases off V and 6 bases off J; junction bases not matched to a gene: 8. CDR1 and CDR2 are drawn from the germline V gene (reference sequence): DFQATT, SNEGSKA. Taken from cysteine to phenylalanine, the CDR3 has 16 residues. Only the CDR3 DNA stays, 48 bases, in frame from base 1. TCR beta repertoires were profiled from peripheral blood of approximately 13 young patients with multiple sclerosis to demonstrate the VDJtools post-analysis software. The multiple sclerosis patients were children and adolescents between roughly 6 and 16 years of age. The protocol used for the library was PCR. TCRdb names Illumina HiSeq 2500 as the instrument used. To reduce PCR and sequencing biases, unique molecular identifiers were built into the TCR beta cDNA libraries. Per 1 to 10 million input T cells, some 500,000 cDNA molecules were obtained, such that each molecule approximated one T cell. The patient libraries were prepared and sequenced using the same protocol as the earlier healthy control dataset. Samples belonging to the same batch were prepared together, multiplexed and sequenced on a shared HiSeq lane. As for how the authors treated the data: Raw barcoded reads were processed with MIGEC, and single-read molecular identifier groups were discarded before consensus assembly and CDR3 extraction. VDJtools was used for post-analysis of the clonotype tables, and diversity was normalized by down-sampling every dataset to the size of the smallest sample. Repertoire overlap clustering matched CDR3 amino acid but not nucleotide sequences to correct batch-related cross-sample contamination. Using fastp at Q25 and MiXCR, TCRdb reprocessed the public reads and kept productive beta chains. Rows are combined by CDR3 protein, so each entry shows the most common genes and DNA. The V and J calls, along with clone size, are taken from TCRdb and not from the paper's own processing. The sample yields about 560,000 distinct CDR3 sequences; around 40% were counted once. The biggest ten clones account for roughly 1.8% of the sample.

Sequencing input: blood. The TCR comes from a girl under 18 with multiple sclerosis. The chain is assembled from TRBV20-1 and TRBJ2-3; 14 bases in between match TRBD2. The CDR3 is CSARGLAGATTDTQYF. The DNA sequence is as follows: TGCAGTGCTAGGGGACTAGCGGGAGCCACCACGGATACGCAGTATTTT.